Listed below are T cell receptor beta chains from one sample, sequenced in a study of T cell changes during pregnancy in multiple sclerosis. The method was immunoSEQ multiplex PCR; TCRdb's version includes in-frame clones alone and lacks a portion of them. The table shows roughly 31,000 clones, with 70% to 90% occurring only once. The sample consisted of CD8+ T cells from peripheral blood mononuclear cells, taken before pregnancy. The receptors stem from a female donor with multiple sclerosis, enrolled in a pregnancy study. Both conserved end residues are part of each CDR3.

CDR3aa | j_gene | v_gene
CASSLRGPTEAFF | TRBJ1-1 | TRBV5-1
CAWRSYGYTF | TRBJ1-2 | TRBV30
CASSPRLAGGLGRSSYNEQFF | TRBJ2-1 | TRBV4-2
CASSQGAGGLEGQYF | TRBJ2-5 | TRBV4-3
CASSPPGGAGYTF | TRBJ1-2 | TRBV4-1
CASSQVRDRASPLHF | TRBJ1-6 | TRBV4-1
CASSQDPPGSGYEQYF | TRBJ2-7 | TRBV4-1
CASSLVVRGHTEANYGYTF | TRBJ1-2 | TRBV7-8
CASSPEASYNSPLHF | TRBJ1-6 | TRBV4-3
CASSHSWAAPATGELFF | TRBJ2-2 | TRBV4-1
CASNGGEITGELFF | TRBJ2-2 | TRBV25-1
CASSQDLRGGADEQFF | TRBJ2-1 | TRBV4-2
CASSLAGASTDTQYF | TRBJ2-3 | TRBV28
CASSFSGGPFGEQFF | TRBJ2-1 | TRBV5-6
CASSLGWHTEAFF | TRBJ1-1 | TRBV13
CASSLEGRRYQPQHF | TRBJ1-5 | TRBV28
CASSLGGFTEAFF | TRBJ1-1 | TRBV7-2
CASSYGDSLYGYTF | TRBJ1-2 | TRBV6-5
CASTQGGSGANVLTF | TRBJ2-6 | TRBV6-1
CASSLDGGDQPQHF | TRBJ1-5 | TRBV11-2
CASSETGAVYGYTF | TRBJ1-2 | TRBV6-1
CSVMTGGETEAFF | TRBJ1-1 | TRBV29-1
CASSPNREYYGYTF | TRBJ1-2 | TRBV7-9
CASSYDSLEQYF | TRBJ2-7 | TRBV6-5
CASSEWGDSYNEQFF | TRBJ2-1 | TRBV9
CASSQRGGDNSPLHF | TRBJ1-6 | TRBV23-1